A selection of T cell receptor beta chains follows, all from one sample in a study of beta chain features in type 1 diabetes. The data were produced by immunoSEQ multiplex PCR, yet TCRdb's version contains in-frame clones alone and is incomplete. Among under 200,000 clones listed, about a tenth were seen once. The sequenced sample consisted of central memory CD4+ T cells from blood. The receptors were sampled from a man aged 25-45 years with type 1 diabetes. Each CDR3 is given with its conserved first and last residue. Each record gives: CDR3 length, D gene, J gene, V gene, clone size, CDR3 protein, CDR3 DNA. D genes are given only for firm matches. Only some rows state a clone size, as once, few, many or a class for expanded clones.

length: 15
D: TRBD2
J: TRBJ2-1
V: TRBV14
size: few
CDR3: CASSQWLAAYNEQFF
DNA: TGTGCCAGCAGCCAATGGCTAGCGGCCTACAATGAGCAGTTCTTC

length: 15
D: TRBD2
J: TRBJ2-7
V: TRBV5-1
size: few
CDR3: CASSSSPGTSFEQYF
DNA: TGCGCCAGCAGCTCCTCACCCGGGACTAGTTTCGAGCAGTACTTC

length: 16
D: .
J: TRBJ1-3
V: TRBV4-3
size: .
CDR3: CASSQASVSSGNTIYF
DNA: TGCGCCAGCAGCCAAGCAAGCGTCAGCTCTGGAAACACCATATATTTT

length: 16
D: TRBD2
J: TRBJ2-1
V: TRBV7-2
size: once
CDR3: CASSLVGSSGADEQFF
DNA: TGTGCCAGCAGCTTAGTAGGTTCTAGCGGGGCCGATGAGCAGTTCTTC

length: 14
D: .
J: TRBJ2-2
V: TRBV5-1
size: .
CDR3: CASRVESNTGELFF
DNA: TGCGCCAGCCGAGTAGAGTCGAACACCGGGGAGCTGTTTTTT

length: 12
D: .
J: TRBJ1-4
V: TRBV28
size: few
CDR3: CASSFMRDPGVF
DNA: TGTGCCAGCAGTTTCATGCGGGATCCGGGGGTTTTT

length: 17
D: .
J: TRBJ2-1
V: TRBV28
size: .
CDR3: CASRHLEGVVPYNEQFF
DNA: TGTGCCAGCAGACATCTGGAGGGAGTTGTCCCCTACAATGAGCAGTTCTTC

length: 12
D: .
J: TRBJ1-2
V: TRBV28
size: .
CDR3: CASSFRNYGYTF
DNA: TGTGCCAGCAGTTTCCGGAACTATGGCTACACCTTC

length: 17
D: TRBD1
J: TRBJ2-1
V: TRBV18
size: .
CDR3: CASSRNGLARGPNEQFF
DNA: TGTGCCAGCTCCCGCAATGGGCTCGCCAGGGGGCCTAATGAGCAGTTCTTC

length: 15
D: .
J: TRBJ1-1
V: TRBV5-1
size: .
CDR3: CASSLEGVRTTEAFF
DNA: TGCGCCAGCAGCTTGGAAGGGGTTAGGACCACTGAAGCTTTCTTT

length: 16
D: .
J: TRBJ2-6
V: TRBV29-1
size: once
CDR3: CSVRLQGTSGANVLTF
DNA: TGCAGCGTGCGCCTACAGGGAACCTCTGGGGCCAACGTCCTGACTTTC

length: 14
D: .
J: TRBJ2-1
V: TRBV7-8
size: .
CDR3: CASIPQGAADEQFF
DNA: TGTGCCAGCATCCCGCAGGGTGCGGCCGATGAGCAGTTCTTC

length: 16
D: TRBD2
J: TRBJ2-3
V: TRBV5-6
size: few
CDR3: CASSLRLAGTTDTQYF
DNA: TGTGCCAGCAGCTTAAGACTAGCGGGCACCACAGATACGCAGTATTTT

length: 14
D: TRBD2
J: TRBJ2-1
V: TRBV18
size: many
CDR3: CASSPTSGNNEQFF
DNA: TGTGCCAGCTCACCGACTAGCGGAAACAATGAGCAGTTCTTC